This paragraph covers one T cell receptor (beta chain) sequence. This sample was included in a study of control samples from healthy donors and cancer patients. Only in-frame clones appear in the TCRdb table, and some are missing; sequencing was by immunoSEQ multiplex PCR. The sample consists of about 130,000 clones, 90% to 95% of them appearing once. From germline, CDR1 is MNHEY and CDR2 SVGAGI. CDR3 size: 15 residues. V was clipped by 6 bases and J by 4 bases; unmatched bases: 9. J is TRBJ2-7 and V is TRBV6-5; 10 bases match TRBD1. Sequencing was done on a sample of PBMCs. The receptor's source is a man aged 50 to 60 with head and neck cancer. The CDR3 protein is CASSLRQGATYEQYF. The CDR3 DNA reads TGTGCCAGCAGCCTAAGACAGGGGGCCACGTACGAGCAGTACTTC.